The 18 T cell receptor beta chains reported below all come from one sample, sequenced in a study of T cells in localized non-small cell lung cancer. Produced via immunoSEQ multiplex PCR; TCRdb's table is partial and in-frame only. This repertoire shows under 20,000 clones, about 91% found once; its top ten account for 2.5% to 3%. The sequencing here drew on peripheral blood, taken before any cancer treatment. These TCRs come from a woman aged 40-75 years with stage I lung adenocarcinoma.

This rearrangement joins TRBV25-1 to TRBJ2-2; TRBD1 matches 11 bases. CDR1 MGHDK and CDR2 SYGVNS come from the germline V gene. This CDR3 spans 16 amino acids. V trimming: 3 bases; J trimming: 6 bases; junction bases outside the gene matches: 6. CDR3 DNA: TGTGCCAGCAGTGATCCGGGACAGGGGGTTTCCGGGGAGCTGTTTTTT. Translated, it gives CASSDPGQGVSGELFF.

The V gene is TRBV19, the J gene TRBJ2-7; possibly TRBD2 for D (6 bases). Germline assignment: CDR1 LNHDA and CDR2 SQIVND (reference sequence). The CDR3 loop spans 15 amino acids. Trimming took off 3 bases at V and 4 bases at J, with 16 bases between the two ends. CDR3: CASSIRHSSGYEQYF. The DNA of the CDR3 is TGTGCCAGTAGTATTCGCCACTCGAGCGGGTACGAGCAGTACTTC.

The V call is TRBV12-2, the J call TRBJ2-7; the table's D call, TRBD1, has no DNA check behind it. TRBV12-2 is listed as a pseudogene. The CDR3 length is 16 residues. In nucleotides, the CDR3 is TGTGCAAGTCGCTTAGGGGGACAGGGGAACTCCTACGAGCAGTACTTC. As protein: CASRLGGQGNSYEQYF.

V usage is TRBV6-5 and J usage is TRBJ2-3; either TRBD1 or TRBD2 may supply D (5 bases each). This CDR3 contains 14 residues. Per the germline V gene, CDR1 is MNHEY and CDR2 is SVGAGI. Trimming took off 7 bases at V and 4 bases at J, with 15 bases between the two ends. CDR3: CASTTEGFPDTQYF. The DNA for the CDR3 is TGTGCCAGCACCACCGAGGGGTTCCCAGATACGCAGTATTTT.

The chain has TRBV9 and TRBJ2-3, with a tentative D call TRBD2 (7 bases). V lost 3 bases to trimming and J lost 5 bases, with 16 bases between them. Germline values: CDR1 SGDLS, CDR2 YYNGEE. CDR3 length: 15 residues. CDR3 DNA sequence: TGTGCCAGCAGCGCCCGGGGGGCCATTAAAGATACGCAGTATTTT. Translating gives CASSARGAIKDTQYF.

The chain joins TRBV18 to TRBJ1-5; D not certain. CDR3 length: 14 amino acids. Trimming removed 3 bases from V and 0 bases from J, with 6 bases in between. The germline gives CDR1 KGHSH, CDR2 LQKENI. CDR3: CASSPTASNQPQHF. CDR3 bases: TGTGCCAGCTCACCTACAGCTAGCAATCAGCCCCAGCATTTT.

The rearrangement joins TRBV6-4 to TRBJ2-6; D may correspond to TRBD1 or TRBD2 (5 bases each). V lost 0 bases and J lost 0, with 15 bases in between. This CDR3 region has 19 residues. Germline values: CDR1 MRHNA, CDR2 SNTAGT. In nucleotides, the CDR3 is TGTGCCAGCAGTGACTCGAAGGGAGACAGACCCTCTGGGGCCAACGTCCTGACTTTC. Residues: CASSDSKGDRPSGANVLTF.

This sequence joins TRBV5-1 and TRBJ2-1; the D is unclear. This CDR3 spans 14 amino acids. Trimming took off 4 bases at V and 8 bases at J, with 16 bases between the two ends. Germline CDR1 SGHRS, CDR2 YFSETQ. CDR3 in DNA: TGCGCCAGCAGCCCCCGAGCCGAGATAGATGAGCAGTTCTTC. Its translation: CASSPRAEIDEQFF.

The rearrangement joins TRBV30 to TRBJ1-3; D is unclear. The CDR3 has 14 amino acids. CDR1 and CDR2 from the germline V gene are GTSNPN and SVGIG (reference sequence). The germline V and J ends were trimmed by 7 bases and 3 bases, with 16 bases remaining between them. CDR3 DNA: TGTGCCTTGGCGGCGGGGAGCGGTGGAAACACCATATATTTT. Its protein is CALAAGSGGNTIYF.

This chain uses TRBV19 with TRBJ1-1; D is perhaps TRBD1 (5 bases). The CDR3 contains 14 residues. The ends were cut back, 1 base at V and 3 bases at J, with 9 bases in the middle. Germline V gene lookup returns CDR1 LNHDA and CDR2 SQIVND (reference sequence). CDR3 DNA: TGTGCCAGTAGTATAGTAGGCAGGGACACTGAAGCTTTCTTT. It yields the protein CASSIVGRDTEAFF.

CDR3 residues: CASSLYIGGGQPQHF. Here the CDR3 DNA reads TGTGCCAGCAGTTTATATATCGGGGGAGGTCAGCCCCAGCATTTT. This chain links TRBV28 with TRBJ1-5, with D possibly matching TRBD1 (5 bases). V lost 1 base and J lost 6, with 13 bases in between. Germline CDR1 MDHEN, CDR2 SYDVKM. The CDR3 consists of 15 residues. Supplemented by reference TRBV28 and TRBJ1-5, the full variable domain reads DVKVTQSSRYLVKRTGEKVFLECVQDMDHENMFWYRQDPGLGLRLIYFSYDVKMKEKGDIPEGYSVSREKKERFSLILESASTNQTSMYLCASSLYIGGGQPQHFGDGTRLSIL.

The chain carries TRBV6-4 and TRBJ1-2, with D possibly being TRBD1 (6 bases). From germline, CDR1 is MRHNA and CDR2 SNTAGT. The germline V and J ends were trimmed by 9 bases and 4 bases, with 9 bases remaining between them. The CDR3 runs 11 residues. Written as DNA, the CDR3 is TGTGCCAGGACAGGACCCTATGGCTACACCTTC. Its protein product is CARTGPYGYTF.

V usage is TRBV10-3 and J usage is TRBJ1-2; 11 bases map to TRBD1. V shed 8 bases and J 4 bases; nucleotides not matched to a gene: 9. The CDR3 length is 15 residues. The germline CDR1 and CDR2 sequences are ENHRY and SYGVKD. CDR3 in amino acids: CAIRTGGAPFYGYTF. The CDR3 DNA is TGTGCCATCCGGACAGGGGGCGCACCATTCTATGGCTACACCTTC.

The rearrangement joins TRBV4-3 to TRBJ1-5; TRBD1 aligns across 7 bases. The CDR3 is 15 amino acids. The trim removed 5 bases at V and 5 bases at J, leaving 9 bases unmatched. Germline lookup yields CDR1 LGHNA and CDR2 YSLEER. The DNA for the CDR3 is TGCGCCAGCAGCAAAAACACAGGGGCCGATCAGCCCCAGCATTTT. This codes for CASSKNTGADQPQHF.

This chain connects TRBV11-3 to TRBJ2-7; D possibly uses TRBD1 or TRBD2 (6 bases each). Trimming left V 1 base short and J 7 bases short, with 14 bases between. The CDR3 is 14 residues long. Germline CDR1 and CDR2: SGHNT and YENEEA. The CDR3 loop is CASSLGTGAREQYF. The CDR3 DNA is TGTGCCAGCAGCTTAGGAACGGGGGCCCGGGAGCAGTACTTC.

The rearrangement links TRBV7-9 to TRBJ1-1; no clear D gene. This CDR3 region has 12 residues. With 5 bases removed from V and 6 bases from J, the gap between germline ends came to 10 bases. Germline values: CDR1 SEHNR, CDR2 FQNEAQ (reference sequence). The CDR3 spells CASSPGKAEAFF. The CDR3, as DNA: TGTGCCAGCAGCCCCGGTAAGGCTGAAGCTTTCTTT.

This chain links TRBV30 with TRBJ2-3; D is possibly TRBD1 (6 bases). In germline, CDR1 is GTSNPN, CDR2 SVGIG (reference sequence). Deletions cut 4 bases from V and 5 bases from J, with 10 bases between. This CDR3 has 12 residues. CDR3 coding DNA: TGTGCCTGGAATCCGGGACAAGATACGCAGTATTTT. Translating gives CAWNPGQDTQYF.

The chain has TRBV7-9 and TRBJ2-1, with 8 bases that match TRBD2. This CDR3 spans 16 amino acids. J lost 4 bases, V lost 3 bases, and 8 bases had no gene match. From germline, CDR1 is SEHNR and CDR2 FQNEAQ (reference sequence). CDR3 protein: CASSFRGGRIYNEQFF. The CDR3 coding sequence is TGTGCCAGCAGCTTCCGGGGGGGCCGAATTTACAATGAGCAGTTCTTC.